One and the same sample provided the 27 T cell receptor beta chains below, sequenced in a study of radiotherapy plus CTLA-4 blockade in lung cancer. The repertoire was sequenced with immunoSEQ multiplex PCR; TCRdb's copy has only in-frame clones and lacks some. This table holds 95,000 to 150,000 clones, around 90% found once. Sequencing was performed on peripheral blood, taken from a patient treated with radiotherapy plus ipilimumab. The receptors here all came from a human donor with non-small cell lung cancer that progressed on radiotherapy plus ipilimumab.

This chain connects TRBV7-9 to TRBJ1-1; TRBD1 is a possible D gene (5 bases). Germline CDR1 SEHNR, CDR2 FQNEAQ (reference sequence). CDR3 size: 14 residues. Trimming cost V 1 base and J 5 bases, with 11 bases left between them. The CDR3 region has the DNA TGTGCCAGCAGCTTAGGGGGCGCGGGGACTGAAGCTTTCTTT. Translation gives CASSLGGAGTEAFF.

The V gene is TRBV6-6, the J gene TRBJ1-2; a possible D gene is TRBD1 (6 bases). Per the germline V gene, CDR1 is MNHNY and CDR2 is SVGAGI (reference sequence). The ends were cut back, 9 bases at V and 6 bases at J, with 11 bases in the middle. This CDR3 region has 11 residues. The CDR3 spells CASGRDNGYTF. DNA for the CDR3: TGTGCCAGTGGACGGGACAATGGCTACACCTTC.

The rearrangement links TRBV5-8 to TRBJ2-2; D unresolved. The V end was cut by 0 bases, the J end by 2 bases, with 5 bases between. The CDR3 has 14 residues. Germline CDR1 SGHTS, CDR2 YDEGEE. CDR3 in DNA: TGTGCCAGCAGCTTGGGGGGTAACACCGGGGAGCTGTTTTTT. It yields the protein CASSLGGNTGELFF.

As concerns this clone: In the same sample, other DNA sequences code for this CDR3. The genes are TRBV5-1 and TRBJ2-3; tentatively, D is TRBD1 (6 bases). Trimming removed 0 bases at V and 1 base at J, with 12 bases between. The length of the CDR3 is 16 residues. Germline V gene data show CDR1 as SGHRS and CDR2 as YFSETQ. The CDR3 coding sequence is TGCGCCAGCAGCTTGGAAGCAGGGGCACGCACAGATACGCAGTATTTT. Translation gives CASSLEAGARTDTQYF.

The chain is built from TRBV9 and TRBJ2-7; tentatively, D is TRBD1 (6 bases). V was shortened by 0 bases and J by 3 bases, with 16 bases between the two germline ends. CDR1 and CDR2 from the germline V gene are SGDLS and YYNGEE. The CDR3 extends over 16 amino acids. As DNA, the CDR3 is TGTGCCAGCAGCGTAGGTCTACAGGGTAGTGACTACGAGCAGTACTTC. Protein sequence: CASSVGLQGSDYEQYF.

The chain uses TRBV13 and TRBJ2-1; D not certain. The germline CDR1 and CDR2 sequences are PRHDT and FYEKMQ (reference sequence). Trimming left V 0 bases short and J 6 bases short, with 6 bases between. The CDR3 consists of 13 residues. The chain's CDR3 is CASSLGTRNEQFF. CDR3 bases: TGTGCCAGCAGCTTAGGGACTCGCAATGAGCAGTTCTTC.

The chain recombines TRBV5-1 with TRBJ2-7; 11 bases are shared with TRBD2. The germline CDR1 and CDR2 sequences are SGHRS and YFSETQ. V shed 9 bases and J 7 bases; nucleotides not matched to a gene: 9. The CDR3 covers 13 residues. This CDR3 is CATTTSGTGEQYF. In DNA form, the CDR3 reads TGCGCCACCACGACTAGCGGGACGGGAGAGCAGTACTTC.

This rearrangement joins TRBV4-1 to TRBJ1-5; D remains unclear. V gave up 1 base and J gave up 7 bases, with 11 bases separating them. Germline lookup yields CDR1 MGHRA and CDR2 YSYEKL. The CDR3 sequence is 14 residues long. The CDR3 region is CASSQGRTVQPQHF. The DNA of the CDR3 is TGCGCCAGCAGCCAAGGTAGGACGGTCCAGCCCCAGCATTTT.

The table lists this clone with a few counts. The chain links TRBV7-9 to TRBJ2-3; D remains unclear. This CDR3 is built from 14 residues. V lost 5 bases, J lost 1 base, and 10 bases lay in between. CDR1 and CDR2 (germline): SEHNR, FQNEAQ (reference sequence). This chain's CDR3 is CASSAGLGTDTQYF. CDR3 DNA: TGTGCCAGCAGCGCCGGTCTGGGCACAGATACGCAGTATTTT.

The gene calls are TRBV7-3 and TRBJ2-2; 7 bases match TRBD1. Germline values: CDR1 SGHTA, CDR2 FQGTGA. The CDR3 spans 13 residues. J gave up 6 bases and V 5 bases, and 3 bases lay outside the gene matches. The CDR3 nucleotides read TGTGCCAGCAGCCTGGGACAGCCCGGGGAGCTGTTTTTT. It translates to CASSLGQPGELFF.

The CDR3 DNA reads TGTGCCACCAGCAGAGATCGGGCAGGCGAAGGCGCTGAAGCTTTCTTT. Translated, it gives CATSRDRAGEGAEAFF. V is TRBV15 and J is TRBJ1-1, with D uncertain. V gave up 0 bases and J gave up 6 bases, with 17 bases separating them. CDR3 length equals 16 residues. Germline V gene data show CDR1 as LNHNV and CDR2 as YYDKDF (reference sequence).

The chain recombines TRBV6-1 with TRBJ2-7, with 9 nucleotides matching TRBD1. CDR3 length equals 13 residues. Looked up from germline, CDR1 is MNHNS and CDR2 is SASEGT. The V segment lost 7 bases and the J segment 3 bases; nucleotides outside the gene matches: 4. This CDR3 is CASKLGQGYEQYF. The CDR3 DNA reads TGTGCCAGCAAGTTGGGACAGGGCTACGAGCAGTACTTC.

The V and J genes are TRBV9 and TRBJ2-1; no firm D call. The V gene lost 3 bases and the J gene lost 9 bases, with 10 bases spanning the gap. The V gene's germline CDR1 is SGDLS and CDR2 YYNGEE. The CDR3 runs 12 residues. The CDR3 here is CASSARAGEQFF. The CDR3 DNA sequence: TGTGCCAGCAGCGCCCGAGCAGGTGAGCAGTTCTTC.

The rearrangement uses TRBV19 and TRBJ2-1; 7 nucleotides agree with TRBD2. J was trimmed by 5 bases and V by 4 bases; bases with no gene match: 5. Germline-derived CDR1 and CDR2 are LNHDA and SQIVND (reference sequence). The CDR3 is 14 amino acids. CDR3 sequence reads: CASSKSGVDNEQFF. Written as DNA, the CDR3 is TGTGCCAGTAGTAAAAGCGGGGTGGACAATGAGCAGTTCTTC.

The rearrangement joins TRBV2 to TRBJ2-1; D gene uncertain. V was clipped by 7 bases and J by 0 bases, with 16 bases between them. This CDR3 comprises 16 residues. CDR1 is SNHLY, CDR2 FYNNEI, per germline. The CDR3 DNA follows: TGTGCCAGCACCTACCTTAGCTGGGACTCCTACAATGAGCAGTTCTTC. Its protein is CASTYLSWDSYNEQFF.

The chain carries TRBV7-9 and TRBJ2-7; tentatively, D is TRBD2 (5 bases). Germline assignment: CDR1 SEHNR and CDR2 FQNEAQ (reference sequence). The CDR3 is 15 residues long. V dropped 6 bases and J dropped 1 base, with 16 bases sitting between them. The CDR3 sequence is CASSPRGKGSYEQYF. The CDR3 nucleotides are TGTGCCAGCAGTCCTCGAGGGAAAGGTTCCTACGAGCAGTACTTC.

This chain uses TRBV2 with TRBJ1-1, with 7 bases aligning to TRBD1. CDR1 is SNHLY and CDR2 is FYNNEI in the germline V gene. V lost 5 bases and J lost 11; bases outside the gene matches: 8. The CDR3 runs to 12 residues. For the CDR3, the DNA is TGTGCCAGCAGTTCAGGGGGTTGGGGGGCTTTCTTT. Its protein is CASSSGGWGAFF. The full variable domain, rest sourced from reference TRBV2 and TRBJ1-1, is EPEVTQTPSHQVTQMGQEVILRCVPISNHLYFYWYRQILGQKVEFLVSFYNNEISEKSEIFDDQFSVERPDGSNFTLKIRSTKLEDSAMYFCASSSGGWGAFFGQGTRLTVV.

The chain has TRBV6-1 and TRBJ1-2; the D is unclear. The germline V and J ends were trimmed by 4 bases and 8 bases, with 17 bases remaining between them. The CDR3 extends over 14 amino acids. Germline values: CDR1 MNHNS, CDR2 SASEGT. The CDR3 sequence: CASSGHTELSGYTF. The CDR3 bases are TGTGCCAGCAGTGGTCACACAGAGTTATCGGGCTACACCTTC.

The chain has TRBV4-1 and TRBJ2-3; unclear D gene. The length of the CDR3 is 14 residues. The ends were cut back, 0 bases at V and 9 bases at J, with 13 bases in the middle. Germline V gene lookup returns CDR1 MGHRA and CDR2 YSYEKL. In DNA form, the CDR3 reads TGCGCCAGCAGCCAAGATCGAATTGCCGGGACGCAGTATTTT. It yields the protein CASSQDRIAGTQYF.

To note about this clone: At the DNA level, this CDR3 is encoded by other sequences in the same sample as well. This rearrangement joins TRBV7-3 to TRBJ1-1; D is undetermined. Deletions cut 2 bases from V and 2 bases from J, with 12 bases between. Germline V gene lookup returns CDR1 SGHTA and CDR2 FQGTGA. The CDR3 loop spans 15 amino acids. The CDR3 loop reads CASSLESGINTEAFF. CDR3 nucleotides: TGTGCCAGCAGCTTAGAATCGGGAATTAACACTGAAGCTTTCTTT.

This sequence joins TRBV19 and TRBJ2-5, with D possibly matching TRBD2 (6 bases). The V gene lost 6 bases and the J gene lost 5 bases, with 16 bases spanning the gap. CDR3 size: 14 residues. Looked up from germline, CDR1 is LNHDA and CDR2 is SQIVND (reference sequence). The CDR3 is CASSTGLPGETQYF. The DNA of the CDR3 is TGTGCCAGTAGCACGGGACTTCCAGGGGAGACCCAGTACTTC.

As DNA, the CDR3 is TGTGCCAGCACCCTCACGGGGGGCCGGGAGCAGTTCTTC. This codes for CASTLTGGREQFF. This chain joins TRBV7-9 and TRBJ2-1; TRBD2 might be the D (7 bases). The CDR3 sequence is 13 residues long. Germline V gene lookup returns CDR1 SEHNR and CDR2 FQNEAQ (reference sequence). V lost 7 bases to trimming and J lost 10 bases, with 17 bases between them. Full variable domain (rest looked up from reference TRBV7-9 and TRBJ2-1): DTGVSQNPRHKITKRGQNVTFRCDPISEHNRLYWYRQTLGQGPEFLTYFQNEAQLEKSRLLSDRFSAERPKGSFSTLEIQRTEQGDSAMYLCASTLTGGREQFFGPGTRLTVL.

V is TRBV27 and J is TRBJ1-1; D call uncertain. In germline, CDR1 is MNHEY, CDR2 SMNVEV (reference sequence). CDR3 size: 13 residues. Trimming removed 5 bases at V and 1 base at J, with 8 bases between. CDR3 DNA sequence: TGTGCCAGCAGTGGGAATAAGAACACTGAAGCTTTCTTT. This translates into CASSGNKNTEAFF.

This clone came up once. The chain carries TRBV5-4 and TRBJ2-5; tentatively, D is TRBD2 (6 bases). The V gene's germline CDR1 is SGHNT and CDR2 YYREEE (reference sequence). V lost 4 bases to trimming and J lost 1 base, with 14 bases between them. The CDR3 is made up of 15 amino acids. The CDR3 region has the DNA TGTGCCAGCAGCCTCTTGGGGGGAGGCCAAGAGACCCAGTACTTC. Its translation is CASSLLGGGQETQYF.

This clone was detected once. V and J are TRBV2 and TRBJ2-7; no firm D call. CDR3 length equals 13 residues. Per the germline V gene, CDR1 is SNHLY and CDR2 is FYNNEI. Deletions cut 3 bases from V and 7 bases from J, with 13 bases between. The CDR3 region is CASSESAVGEQYF. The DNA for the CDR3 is TGTGCCAGCAGTGAGTCTGCTGTAGGAGAGCAGTACTTC.

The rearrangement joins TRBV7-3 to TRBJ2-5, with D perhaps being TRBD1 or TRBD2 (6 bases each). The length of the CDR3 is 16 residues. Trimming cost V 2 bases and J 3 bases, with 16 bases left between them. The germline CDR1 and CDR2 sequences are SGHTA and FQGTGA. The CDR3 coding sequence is TGTGCCAGCAGCTTATTCCCGGAGGGGGGAAAAGAGACCCAGTACTTC. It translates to CASSLFPEGGKETQYF.

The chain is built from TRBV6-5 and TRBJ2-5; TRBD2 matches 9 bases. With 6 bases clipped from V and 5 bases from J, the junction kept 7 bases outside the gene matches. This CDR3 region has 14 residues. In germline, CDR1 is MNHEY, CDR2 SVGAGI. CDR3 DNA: TGTGCCAGCAGGGAGCGGGGGGAGTGGGAGACCCAGTACTTC. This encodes CASRERGEWETQYF.